The sequence of this T cell receptor (beta chain) was determined in a study of T cells in Graves' hyperthyroidism and ophthalmopathy. Study information: Initial diagnosis, before any treatment, was when peripheral blood was collected. General study findings and limits: By a 13 V-J model, ophthalmopathy was set apart from stable hyperthyroidism. Among clonotypes expanded in thyroid above 0.001, most were also found in blood.

Amplified TCR beta CDR3 regions came from RNA transcripts. RT-PCR in the first round (using the HTBI primer set) targeted the TCR CDR3. A single record per CDR3 protein comes from TCRdb applying MiXCR to the multiplex PCR reads. The sample consists of about 700,000 distinct CDR3 sequences, around 15% of them appearing once. About this clonotype: Its antigen remains unknown.

The PBMCs studied were ones that came from 10 ml fresh peripheral blood. V lost 0 bases and J 0 bases, leaving 8 bases between the germline ends. The CDR3 totals 14 residues. Per germline, CDR1 GTSNPN and CDR2 SVGIG (reference sequence). Sequencing was done on a sample of blood. The rearrangement links TRBV30 to TRBJ1-1; no clear D. This TCR was recovered from a woman aged 18-30 years with Graves' hyperthyroidism. Here the CDR3 DNA reads TGTGCCTGGAGTGTACTCTCGGTGAACACTGAAGCTTTCTTT. It translates to CAWSVLSVNTEAFF.